One and the same sample provided the 18 T cell receptor beta chains below, sequenced in a study of OX40 agonist ivuxolimab in advanced cancers. Profiled with immunoSEQ multiplex PCR; TCRdb holds only in-frame clones, not every one. The sample holds approximately 58,000 clones, more than 75% seen once. This sample comprised CD4+ or CD8+ T cells sorted from blood, obtained in a trial of the OX40 agonist ivuxolimab. These receptors came from an adult with an advanced solid tumor such as melanoma, head and neck, liver or kidney cancer.

There are a few counts of this clone. V gene TRBV5-1 combines with J gene TRBJ1-2; 9 nucleotides align to TRBD1. V was clipped by 0 bases and J by 8 bases; unmatched bases: 5. CDR3 length equals 14 residues. From germline, CDR1 is SGHRS and CDR2 YFSETQ. The CDR3 region is CASSLAGQGEGYTF. The CDR3 nucleotides read TGCGCCAGCAGCTTGGCGGGACAGGGAGAAGGCTACACCTTC. Together with reference TRBV5-1 and TRBJ1-2, the CDR3 gives the full variable domain: KAGVTQTPRYLIKTRGQQVTLSCSPISGHRSVSWYQQTPGQGLQFLFEYFSETQRNKGNFPGRFSGRQFSNSRSEMNVSTLELGDSALYLCASSLAGQGEGYTFGSGTRLTVV.

This chain uses TRBV5-5 with TRBJ1-1; D unresolved. This CDR3 contains 15 residues. V lost 3 bases and J lost 1, with 13 bases in between. Germline CDR1 is SGHKS and CDR2 is YYEKEE (reference sequence). CDR3 sequence reads: CASSWSWTENTEAFF. The DNA of the CDR3 is TGTGCCAGCAGCTGGAGCTGGACGGAGAACACTGAAGCTTTCTTT.

The chain joins TRBV18 to TRBJ2-3; 10 positions match TRBD2. V dropped 6 bases and J dropped 0; count of bases not matched to a gene: 6. CDR1 and CDR2 from the germline V gene are KGHSH and LQKENI. This CDR3 comprises 16 residues. DNA of the CDR3: TGTGCCAGCTCGGACCTAGCGGGAGCTAGCACAGATACGCAGTATTTT. Translating gives CASSDLAGASTDTQYF.

The rearrangement joins TRBV2 to TRBJ1-6; unclear D gene. The germline V and J ends were trimmed by 6 bases and 7 bases, with 4 bases remaining between them. This CDR3 spans 11 amino acids. The germline V gene encodes CDR1 SNHLY and CDR2 FYNNEI. CDR3 sequence (DNA): TGTGCCAGCAGGGTCAATTCACCCCTCCACTTT. Protein product: CASRVNSPLHF.

The chain joins TRBV5-1 to TRBJ2-7, with 7 bases fitting TRBD2. Unmatched junction bases numbered 6, after V lost 0 bases and J lost 3 bases. This CDR3 region has 15 residues. CDR1 is SGHRS, CDR2 YFSETQ, per germline. CDR3 sequence reads: CASSLDQGGIYEQYF. In nucleotides, the CDR3 is TGCGCCAGCAGCTTGGATCAGGGAGGGATCTACGAGCAGTACTTC.

This clone showed up just once. The CDR3: CASRRGFDTEAFF. The CDR3 coding sequence is TGTGCCAGCAGAAGGGGATTCGACACTGAAGCTTTCTTT. The V and J genes are TRBV6-6 and TRBJ1-1, with D perhaps TRBD1 (5 bases). Germline CDR1 is MNHNY and CDR2 is SVGAGI (reference sequence). Deletions cut 6 bases from V and 3 bases from J, with 11 bases between. The CDR3 runs 13 residues.

The rearrangement links TRBV5-1 to TRBJ1-2; D is perhaps TRBD1 (6 bases). Trimming pared 0 bases from V and 0 bases from J, leaving 15 bases between. The CDR3 runs to 17 residues. Germline V gives CDR1 SGHRS, CDR2 YFSETQ. CDR3 sequence reads: CASSLASTGIANYGYTF. In DNA form, the CDR3 reads TGCGCCAGCAGCTTGGCCTCTACAGGGATAGCTAACTATGGCTACACCTTC.

This clone was recorded once. The chain is built from TRBV7-9 and TRBJ1-1, with 7 bases lining up with TRBD1. The ends lost 5 bases at V and 1 base at J; junction bases unmatched: 7. This CDR3 is built from 15 residues. Germline V lookup: CDR1 SEHNR, CDR2 FQNEAQ (reference sequence). The CDR3 spells CASSTPGQRNTEAFF. CDR3 nucleotides: TGTGCCAGCAGCACACCGGGACAGAGGAACACTGAAGCTTTCTTT.

V and J are TRBV19 and TRBJ2-3, with 9 bases matching TRBD2. Germline CDR1 LNHDA, CDR2 SQIVND (reference sequence). Trimming at V came to 4 bases and at J to 1 base, leaving 6 bases not matched to a gene. This CDR3 comprises 16 residues. DNA for the CDR3: TGTGCCAGTAGTACAGTAGCGGGAGAAGGCACAGATACGCAGTATTTT. Protein: CASSTVAGEGTDTQYF.

The chain employs TRBV9 and TRBJ2-7; D perhaps matches TRBD1 (6 bases). There are 14 residues in the CDR3. The germline V gene encodes CDR1 SGDLS and CDR2 YYNGEE. V lost 2 bases to trimming and J lost 2 bases, with 11 bases between them. The CDR3 bases are TGTGCCAGCAGCGTGGGACATCCTACCTACGAGCAGTACTTC. It encodes CASSVGHPTYEQYF.

The chain is built from TRBV7-3 and TRBJ1-1; D unclear. Germline V gene sequence: CDR1 SGHTA, CDR2 FQGTGA. The V end was cut by 2 bases, the J end by 0 bases, with 19 bases between. CDR3 size: 18 residues. Written as DNA, the CDR3 is TGTGCCAGCAGCTTATATTATTTAGGTGCGGGATTGAACACTGAAGCTTTCTTT. This encodes CASSLYYLGAGLNTEAFF.

With respect to this clone: Mismatch with germline at one junction end may stem from a read error. This chain links TRBV6-5 with TRBJ1-1; no definite D call. Looked up from germline, CDR1 is MNHEY and CDR2 is SVGAGI. This CDR3 comprises 14 residues. The CDR3 here is CASCYDVVSTEAFF. The CDR3 bases are TGTGCCAGCTGTTACGACGTTGTCAGCACTGAAGCTTTCTTT.

The J gene is TRBJ2-3, the V gene TRBV5-1, with a tentative D call TRBD1 (5 bases). Per germline, CDR1 SGHRS and CDR2 YFSETQ. CDR3 length equals 15 residues. V was pared by 0 bases and J by 1 base, with 9 bases between. CDR3 in amino acids: CASSLGQGGTDTQYF. CDR3 bases: TGCGCCAGCAGCTTGGGGCAGGGTGGCACAGATACGCAGTATTTT.

The chain joins TRBV18 to TRBJ1-4; the D gene is possibly TRBD1 (5 bases). Germline-derived CDR1 and CDR2 are KGHSH and LQKENI. This CDR3 contains 12 residues. The V end lost 2 bases, the J end lost 7 bases, and 5 bases lay between the germline ends. The CDR3 region has the DNA TGTGCCAGCTCACCAGGGGGTGAAAAACTGTTTTTT. It encodes CASSPGGEKLFF.

The chain employs TRBV6-5 and TRBJ2-5; 9 nucleotides agree with TRBD2. V shed 2 bases and J 5 bases; nucleotides not matched to a gene: 6. The CDR3 consists of 15 residues. Germline CDR1 reads MNHEY; CDR2 reads SVGAGI. The CDR3 sequence is CASSYGAGGPETQYF. The DNA of the CDR3 is TGTGCCAGCAGTTACGGGGCGGGAGGGCCGGAGACCCAGTACTTC.

The chain recombines TRBV7-3 with TRBJ2-5; TRBD1 agrees at 8 bases. The CDR3 spans 14 residues. Germline assignment: CDR1 SGHTA and CDR2 FQGTGA. The ends lost 2 bases at V and 4 bases at J; junction bases unmatched: 3. In nucleotides, the CDR3 is TGTGCCAGCAGCTTAGCCGGACAGGGAGAGACCCAGTACTTC. Amino acids: CASSLAGQGETQYF.

The chain recombines TRBV6-5 with TRBJ2-3; D tentatively reads TRBD1 or TRBD2 (5 bases each). V lost 2 bases to trimming and J lost 2 bases, with 8 bases between them. The germline CDR1 and CDR2 sequences are MNHEY and SVGAGI. There are 14 residues in the CDR3. The CDR3 spells CASSYRGHTDTQYF. CDR3 nucleotides: TGTGCCAGCAGTTACCGGGGCCACACAGATACGCAGTATTTT.

The chain links TRBV28 to TRBJ2-3, with D tentatively TRBD2 (5 bases). This CDR3 has 14 amino acids. The V end was cut by 4 bases, the J end by 3 bases, with 11 bases between. Germline CDR1 and CDR2: MDHEN and SYDVKM. Written as DNA, the CDR3 is TGTGCCAGCAGTTCCCGGGGAGCGACAGATACGCAGTATTTT. The encoded protein is CASSSRGATDTQYF.